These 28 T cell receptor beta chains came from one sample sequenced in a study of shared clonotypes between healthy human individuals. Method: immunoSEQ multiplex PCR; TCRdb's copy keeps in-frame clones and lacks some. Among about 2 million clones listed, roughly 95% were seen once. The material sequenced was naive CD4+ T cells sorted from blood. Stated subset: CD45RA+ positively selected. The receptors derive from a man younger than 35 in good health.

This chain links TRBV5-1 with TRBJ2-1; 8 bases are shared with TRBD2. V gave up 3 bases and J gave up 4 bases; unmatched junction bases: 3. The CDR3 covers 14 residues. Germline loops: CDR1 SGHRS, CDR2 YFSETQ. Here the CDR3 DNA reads TGCGCCAGCAGCTCGGGACTAGAGTACAATGAGCAGTTCTTC. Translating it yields CASSSGLEYNEQFF.

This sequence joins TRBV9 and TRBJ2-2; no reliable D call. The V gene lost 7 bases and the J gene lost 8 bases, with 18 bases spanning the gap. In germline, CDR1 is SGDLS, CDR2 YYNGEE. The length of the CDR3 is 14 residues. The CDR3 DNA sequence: TGTGCCAGCGCGCCAAGTGCCTTTACAGGGGAGCTGTTTTTT. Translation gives CASAPSAFTGELFF.

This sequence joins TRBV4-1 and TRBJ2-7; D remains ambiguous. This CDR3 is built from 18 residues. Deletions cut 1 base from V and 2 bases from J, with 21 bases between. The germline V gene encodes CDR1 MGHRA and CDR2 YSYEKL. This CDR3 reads CASSQGPILGRKTYEQYF. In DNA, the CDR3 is TGCGCCAGCAGCCAAGGGCCTATCCTTGGCAGGAAGACCTACGAGCAGTACTTC.

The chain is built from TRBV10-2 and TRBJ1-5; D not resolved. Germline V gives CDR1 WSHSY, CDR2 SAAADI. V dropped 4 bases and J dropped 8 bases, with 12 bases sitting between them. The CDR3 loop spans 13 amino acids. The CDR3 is CASSGSRGEPQHF. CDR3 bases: TGCGCCAGCAGTGGATCCCGGGGTGAGCCCCAGCATTTT.

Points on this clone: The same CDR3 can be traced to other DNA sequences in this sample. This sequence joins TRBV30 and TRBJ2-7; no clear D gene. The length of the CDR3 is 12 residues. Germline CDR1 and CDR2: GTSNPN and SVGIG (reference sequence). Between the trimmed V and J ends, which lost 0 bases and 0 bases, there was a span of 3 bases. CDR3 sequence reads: CAWSVRSYEQYF. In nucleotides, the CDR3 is TGTGCCTGGAGTGTACGCTCCTACGAGCAGTACTTC.

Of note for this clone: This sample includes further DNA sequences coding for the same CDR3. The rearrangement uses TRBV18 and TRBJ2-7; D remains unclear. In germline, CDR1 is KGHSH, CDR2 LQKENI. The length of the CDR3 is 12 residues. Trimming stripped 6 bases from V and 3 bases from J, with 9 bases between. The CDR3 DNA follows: TGTGCCAGCTCCCGGGCGAACTACGAGCAGTACTTC. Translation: CASSRANYEQYF.

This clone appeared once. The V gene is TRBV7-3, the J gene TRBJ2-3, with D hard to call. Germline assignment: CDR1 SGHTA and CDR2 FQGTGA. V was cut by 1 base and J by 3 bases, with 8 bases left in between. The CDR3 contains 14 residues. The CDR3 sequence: CASSLRLATDTQYF. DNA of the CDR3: TGTGCCAGCAGCTTAAGGCTGGCGACAGATACGCAGTATTTT.

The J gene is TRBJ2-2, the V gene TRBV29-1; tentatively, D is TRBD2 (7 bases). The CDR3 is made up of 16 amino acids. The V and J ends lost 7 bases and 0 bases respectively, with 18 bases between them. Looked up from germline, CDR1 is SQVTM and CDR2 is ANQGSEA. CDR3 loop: CSATTGGGSNTGELFF. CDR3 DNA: TGCAGCGCCACAACGGGGGGCGGATCGAACACCGGGGAGCTGTTTTTT.

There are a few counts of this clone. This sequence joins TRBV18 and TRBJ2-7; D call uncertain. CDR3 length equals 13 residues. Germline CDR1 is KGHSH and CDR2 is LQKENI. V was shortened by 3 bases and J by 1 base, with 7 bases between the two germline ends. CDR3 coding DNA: TGTGCCAGCTCACCGGAAAGGTCCTACGAGCAGTACTTC. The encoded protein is CASSPERSYEQYF. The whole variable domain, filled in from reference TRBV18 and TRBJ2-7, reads NAGVMQNPRHLVRRRGQEARLRCSPMKGHSHVYWYRQLPEEGLKFMVYLQKENIIDESGMPKERFSAEFPKEGPSILRIQQVVRGDSAAYFCASSPERSYEQYFGPGTRLTVT.

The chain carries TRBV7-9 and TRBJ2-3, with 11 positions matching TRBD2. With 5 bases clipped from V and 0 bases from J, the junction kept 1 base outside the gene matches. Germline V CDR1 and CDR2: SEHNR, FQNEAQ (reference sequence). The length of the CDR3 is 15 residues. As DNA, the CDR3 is TGTGCCAGCAGCCGGACTAGCGGGAGCACAGATACGCAGTATTTT. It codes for CASSRTSGSTDTQYF.

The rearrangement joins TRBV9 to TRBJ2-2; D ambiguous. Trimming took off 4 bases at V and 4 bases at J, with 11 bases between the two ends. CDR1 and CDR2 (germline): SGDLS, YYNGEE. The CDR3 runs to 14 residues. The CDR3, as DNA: TGTGCCAGCAGCCCCCTCGGCGGCACCGGGGAGCTGTTTTTT. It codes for CASSPLGGTGELFF.

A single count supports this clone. CDR3 sequence reads: CASSTEGETQYF. The DNA for the CDR3 is TGTGCCAGCAGCACAGAGGGAGAGACCCAGTACTTC. V gene TRBV2 combines with J gene TRBJ2-5; D perhaps matches TRBD2 (5 bases). The CDR3 spans 12 residues. Germline CDR1 SNHLY, CDR2 FYNNEI. Trimming removed 6 bases from V and 4 bases from J, with 9 bases in between.

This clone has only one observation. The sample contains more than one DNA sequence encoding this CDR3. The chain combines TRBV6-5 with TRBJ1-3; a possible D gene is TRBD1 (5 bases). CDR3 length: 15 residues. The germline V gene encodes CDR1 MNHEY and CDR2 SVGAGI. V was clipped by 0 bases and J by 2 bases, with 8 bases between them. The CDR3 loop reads CASSYSRGPGNTIYF. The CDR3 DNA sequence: TGTGCCAGCAGTTACTCACGGGGACCTGGAAACACCATATATTTT.

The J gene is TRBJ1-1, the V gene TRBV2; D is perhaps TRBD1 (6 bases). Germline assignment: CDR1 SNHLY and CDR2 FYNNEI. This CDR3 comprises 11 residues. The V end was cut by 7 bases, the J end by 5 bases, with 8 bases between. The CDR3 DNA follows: TGTGCCAGCAAACAGGGAACTGAAGCTTTCTTT. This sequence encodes CASKQGTEAFF.

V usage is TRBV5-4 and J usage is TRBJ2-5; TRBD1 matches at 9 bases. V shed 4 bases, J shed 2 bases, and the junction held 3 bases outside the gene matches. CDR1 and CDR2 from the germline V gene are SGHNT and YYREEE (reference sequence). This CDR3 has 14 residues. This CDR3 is CASSQTGGQETQYF. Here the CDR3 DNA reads TGTGCCAGCAGCCAGACAGGGGGTCAAGAGACCCAGTACTTC. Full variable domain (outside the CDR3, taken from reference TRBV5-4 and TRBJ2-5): ETGVTQSPTHLIKTRGQQVTLRCSSQSGHNTVSWYQQALGQGPQFIFQYYREEENGRGNFPPRFSGLQFPNYSSELNVNALELDDSALYLCASSQTGGQETQYFGPGTRLLVL.

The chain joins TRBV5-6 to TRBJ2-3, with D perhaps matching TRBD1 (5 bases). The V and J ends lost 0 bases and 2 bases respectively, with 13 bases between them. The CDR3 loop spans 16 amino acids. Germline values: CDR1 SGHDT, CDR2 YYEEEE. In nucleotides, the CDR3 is TGTGCCAGCAGCTTGGCCAGACAGACGTACACAGATACGCAGTATTTT. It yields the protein CASSLARQTYTDTQYF. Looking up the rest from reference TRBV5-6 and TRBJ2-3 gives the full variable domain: DAGVTQSPTHLIKTRGQQVTLRCSPKSGHDTVSWYQQALGQGPQFIFQYYEEEERQRGNFPDRFSGHQFPNYSSELNVNALLLGDSALYLCASSLARQTYTDTQYFGPGTRLTVL.

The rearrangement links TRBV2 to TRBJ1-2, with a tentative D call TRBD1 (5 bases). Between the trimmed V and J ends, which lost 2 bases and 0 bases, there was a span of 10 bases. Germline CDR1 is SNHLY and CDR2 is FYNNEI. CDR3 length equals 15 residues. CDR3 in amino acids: CASSEWQGANYGYTF. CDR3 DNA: TGTGCCAGCAGTGAATGGCAGGGAGCTAACTATGGCTACACCTTC.

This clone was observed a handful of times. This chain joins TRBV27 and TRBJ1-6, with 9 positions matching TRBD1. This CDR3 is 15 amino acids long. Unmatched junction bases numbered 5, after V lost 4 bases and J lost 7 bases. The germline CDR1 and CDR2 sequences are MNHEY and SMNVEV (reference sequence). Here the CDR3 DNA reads TGTGCCAGCAGTTCCCGAGGGACAGGGAATTCACCCCTCCACTTT. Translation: CASSSRGTGNSPLHF.

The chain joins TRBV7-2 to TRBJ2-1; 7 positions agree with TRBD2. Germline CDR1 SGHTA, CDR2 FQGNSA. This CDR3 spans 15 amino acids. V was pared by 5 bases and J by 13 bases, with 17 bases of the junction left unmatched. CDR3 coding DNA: TGTGCCAGCAGCCCCCAGGCGGTCCTAGCGGTGCAACAGTTCTTC. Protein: CASSPQAVLAVQQFF.

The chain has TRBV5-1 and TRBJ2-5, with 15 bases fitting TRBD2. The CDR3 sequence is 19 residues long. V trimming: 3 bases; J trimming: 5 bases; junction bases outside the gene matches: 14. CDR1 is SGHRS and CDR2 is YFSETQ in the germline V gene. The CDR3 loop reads CASSSGTSGRSRGWETQYF. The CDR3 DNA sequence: TGCGCCAGCAGCTCGGGGACTAGCGGGAGGAGCCGGGGTTGGGAGACCCAGTACTTC.

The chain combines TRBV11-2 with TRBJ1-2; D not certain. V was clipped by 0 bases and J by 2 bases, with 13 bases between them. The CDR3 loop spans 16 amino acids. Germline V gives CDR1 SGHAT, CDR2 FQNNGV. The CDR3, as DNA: TGTGCCAGCAGCTTAGATCTGATCAGTCCAAACTATGGCTACACCTTC. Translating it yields CASSLDLISPNYGYTF.

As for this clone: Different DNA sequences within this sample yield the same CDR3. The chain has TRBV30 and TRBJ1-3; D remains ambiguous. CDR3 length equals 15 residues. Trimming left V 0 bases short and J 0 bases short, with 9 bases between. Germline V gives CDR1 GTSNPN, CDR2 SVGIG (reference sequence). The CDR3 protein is CAWSVRAGSGNTIYF. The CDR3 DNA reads TGTGCCTGGAGTGTAAGGGCGGGCTCTGGAAACACCATATATTTT.

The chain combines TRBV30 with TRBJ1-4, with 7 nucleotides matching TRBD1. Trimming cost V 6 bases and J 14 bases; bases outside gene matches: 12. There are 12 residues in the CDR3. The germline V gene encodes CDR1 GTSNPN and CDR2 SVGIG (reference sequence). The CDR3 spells CACWASETGLFF. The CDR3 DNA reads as TGTGCCTGTTGGGCGAGTGAGACAGGGCTGTTTTTT.

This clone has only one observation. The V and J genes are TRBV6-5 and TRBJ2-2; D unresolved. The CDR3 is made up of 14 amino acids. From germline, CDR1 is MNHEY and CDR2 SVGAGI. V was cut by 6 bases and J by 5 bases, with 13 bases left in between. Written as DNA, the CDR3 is TGTGCCAGCAGGCCCAGACTGGCTACCGGGGAGCTGTTTTTT. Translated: CASRPRLATGELFF.

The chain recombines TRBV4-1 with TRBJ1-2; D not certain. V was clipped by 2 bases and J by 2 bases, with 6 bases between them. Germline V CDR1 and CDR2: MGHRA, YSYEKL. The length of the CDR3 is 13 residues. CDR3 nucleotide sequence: TGCGCCAGCAGCCAAACAAACAACTATGGCTACACCTTC. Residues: CASSQTNNYGYTF.

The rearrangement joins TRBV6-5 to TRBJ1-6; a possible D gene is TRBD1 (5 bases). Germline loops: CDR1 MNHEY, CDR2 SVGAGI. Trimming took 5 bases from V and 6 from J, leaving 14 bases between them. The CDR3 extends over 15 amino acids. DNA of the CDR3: TGTGCCAGCAGTAGGTCCGGCAGGGTTAATTCACCCCTCCACTTT. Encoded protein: CASSRSGRVNSPLHF.

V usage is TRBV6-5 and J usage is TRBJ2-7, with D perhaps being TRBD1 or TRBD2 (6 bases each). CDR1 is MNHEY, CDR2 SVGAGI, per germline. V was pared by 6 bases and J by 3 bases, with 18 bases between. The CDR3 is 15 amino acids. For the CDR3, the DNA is TGTGCCAGCAGGCCTGAGGGGGGCCGGGTCTACGAGCAGTACTTC. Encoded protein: CASRPEGGRVYEQYF.

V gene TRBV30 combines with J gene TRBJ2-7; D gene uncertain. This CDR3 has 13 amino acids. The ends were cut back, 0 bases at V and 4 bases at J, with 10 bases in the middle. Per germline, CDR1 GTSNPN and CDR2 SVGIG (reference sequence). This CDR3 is CAWSVRRAYEQYF. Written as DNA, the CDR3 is TGTGCCTGGAGTGTACGAAGAGCTTACGAGCAGTACTTC.